Listed here are 6 T cell receptor beta chains from one sample, sequenced in a study of T cell changes during pregnancy in multiple sclerosis. Libraries were prepared by immunoSEQ multiplex PCR; TCRdb keeps only in-frame clonotypes and omits some of them. The table has roughly 40,000 clones, over 80% seen once; the top ten hold less than 0.95%. The sequences come from CD4+ T cells from peripheral blood mononuclear cells, collected before pregnancy. These receptors all come from a female donor with multiple sclerosis, enrolled in a pregnancy study.

This chain joins TRBV6-1 and TRBJ2-1, with 8 bases lining up with TRBD2. This CDR3 has 18 amino acids. Germline CDR1 and CDR2: MNHNS and SASEGT. J was trimmed by 3 bases and V by 0 bases; bases with no gene match: 10. In nucleotides, the CDR3 is TGTGCCAGCAGTGAAGCGACGGGTCGGGGGGGGTACTACAATGAGCAGTTCTTC. Its translation: CASSEATGRGGYYNEQFF.

The genes are TRBV6-4 and TRBJ2-3; 7 nucleotides match TRBD2. J was trimmed by 4 bases and V by 0 bases; bases with no gene match: 4. Germline CDR1 MRHNA, CDR2 SNTAGT. The CDR3 is 15 residues long. This CDR3 is CASSDSMGGADTQYF. The DNA for the CDR3 is TGTGCCAGCAGTGACTCGATGGGAGGGGCAGATACGCAGTATTTT.

This chain uses TRBV7-3 with TRBJ2-2; perhaps TRBD1 as D (6 bases). The CDR3 runs to 17 residues. The ends were cut back, 5 bases at V and 5 bases at J, with 21 bases in the middle. CDR1 is SGHTA, CDR2 FQGTGA, per germline. The CDR3 DNA is TGTGCCAGCAGCCAGCCCAGGGGAATTCGATCTACCGGGGAGCTGTTTTTT. Its translation: CASSQPRGIRSTGELFF. Variable domain in full (rest from reference TRBV7-3 and TRBJ2-2): GAGVSQTPSNKVTEKGKYVELRCDPISGHTALYWYRQSLGQGPEFLIYFQGTGAADDSGLPNDRFFAVRPEGSVSTLKIQRTERGDSAVYLCASSQPRGIRSTGELFFGEGSRLTVL.

J is TRBJ2-2 and V is TRBV11-3; D not certain. Trimming removed 1 base from V and 1 base from J, with 4 bases in between. Per the germline V gene, CDR1 is SGHNT and CDR2 is YENEEA. CDR3 length: 14 amino acids. The CDR3 sequence is CASSLGGNTGELFF. CDR3 sequence (DNA): TGTGCCAGCAGCTTAGGAGGGAACACCGGGGAGCTGTTTTTT.

As DNA, the CDR3 is TGTGCCAGCTCACCAACGGACAGGGTTTCGGATGGCTACACCTTC. This gives the protein CASSPTDRVSDGYTF. This chain links TRBV18 with TRBJ1-2; TRBD1 aligns across 8 bases. V was pared by 2 bases and J by 6 bases, with 8 bases of the junction left unmatched. The V gene's germline CDR1 is KGHSH and CDR2 LQKENI. The CDR3 consists of 15 residues.

As for this clone: Other DNA sequences in the same sample also yield this CDR3. The genes are TRBV4-2 and TRBJ1-1; D possibly corresponds to TRBD1 (6 bases). The V gene lost 3 bases and the J gene lost 1 base, with 21 bases spanning the gap. The length of the CDR3 is 18 residues. Germline values: CDR1 LGHNA, CDR2 YNFKEQ. The CDR3 is CASSQDERAGATNTEAFF. CDR3 in DNA: TGTGCCAGCAGCCAGGATGAGCGTGCGGGGGCAACGAACACTGAAGCTTTCTTT.